This T cell receptor beta chain was profiled in a study of early T cells in non-severe SARS-CoV-2 infection. Via MiXCR, TCRdb re-called the 5' RACE reads, giving one row per CDR3 protein. The repertoire holds about 16,000 distinct CDR3 sequences, with 5% as singletons. Study-wide points: The VDJdb matching leaned toward anti-spike CD8 responses and overlooked private and CD4 specificities.

This clonotype was seen repeatedly, ten times or more. Its specificity is unknown. Sequencing was done on a sample of whole blood. This receptor was taken from an adult who was a healthcare worker with PCR-confirmed SARS-CoV-2 infection or an uninfected control (not recorded which).

CDR3 residues: CASTPSWTGQSNQPQHF. The CDR3, as DNA: TGTGCCAGTACCCCTTCCTGGACAGGGCAGAGCAATCAGCCCCAGCATTTT. The genes are TRBV19 and TRBJ1-5; 8 bases line up with TRBD1. Trimming cost V 7 bases and J 1 base; bases outside gene matches: 12. Germline V lookup: CDR1 LNHDA, CDR2 SQIVND (reference sequence). This CDR3 has 17 amino acids.